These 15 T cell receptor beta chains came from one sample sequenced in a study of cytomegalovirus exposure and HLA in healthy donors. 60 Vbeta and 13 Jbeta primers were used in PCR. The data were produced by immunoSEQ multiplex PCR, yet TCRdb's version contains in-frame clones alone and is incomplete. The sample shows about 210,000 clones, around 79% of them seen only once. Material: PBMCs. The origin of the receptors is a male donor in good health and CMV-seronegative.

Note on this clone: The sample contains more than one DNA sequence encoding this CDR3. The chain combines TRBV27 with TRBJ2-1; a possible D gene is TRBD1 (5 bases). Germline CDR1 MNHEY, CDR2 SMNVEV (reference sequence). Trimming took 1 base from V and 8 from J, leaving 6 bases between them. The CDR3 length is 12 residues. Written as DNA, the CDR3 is TGTGCCAGCAGTTTATGGGGCGATGAGCAGTTCTTC. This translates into CASSLWGDEQFF.

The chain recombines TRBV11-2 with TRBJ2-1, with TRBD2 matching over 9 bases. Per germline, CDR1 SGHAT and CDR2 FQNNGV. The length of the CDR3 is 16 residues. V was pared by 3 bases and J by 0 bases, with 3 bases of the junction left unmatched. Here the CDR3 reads CASSLGSGGSYNEQFF. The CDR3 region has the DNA TGTGCCAGCAGCTTGGGTAGCGGGGGCTCCTACAATGAGCAGTTCTTC. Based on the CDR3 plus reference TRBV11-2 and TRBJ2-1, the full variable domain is EAGVAQSPRYKIIEKRQSVAFWCNPISGHATLYWYQQILGQGPKLLIQFQNNGVVDDSQLPKDRFSAERLKGVDSTLKIQPAKLEDSAVYLCASSLGSGGSYNEQFFGPGTRLTVL.

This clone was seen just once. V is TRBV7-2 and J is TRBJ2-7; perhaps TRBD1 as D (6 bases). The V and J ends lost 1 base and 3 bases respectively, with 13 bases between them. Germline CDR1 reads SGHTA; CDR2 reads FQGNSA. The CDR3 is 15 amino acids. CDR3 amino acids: CASSLVGQGYYEQYF. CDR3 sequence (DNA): TGTGCCAGCAGCTTAGTGGGTCAGGGGTACTACGAGCAGTACTTC.

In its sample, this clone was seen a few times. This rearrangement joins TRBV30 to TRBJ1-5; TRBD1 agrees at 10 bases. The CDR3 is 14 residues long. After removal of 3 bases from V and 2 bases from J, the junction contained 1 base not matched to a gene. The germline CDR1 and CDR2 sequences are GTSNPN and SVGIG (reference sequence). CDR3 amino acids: CAWRGTGGNQPQHF. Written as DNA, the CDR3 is TGTGCCTGGAGGGGGACAGGGGGCAATCAGCCCCAGCATTTT.

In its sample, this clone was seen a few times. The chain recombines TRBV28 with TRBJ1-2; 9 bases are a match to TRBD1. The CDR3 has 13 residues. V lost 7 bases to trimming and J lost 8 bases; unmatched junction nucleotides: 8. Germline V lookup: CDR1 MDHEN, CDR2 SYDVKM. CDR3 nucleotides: TGTGCCAGCAACAATGACAGGGGGAAAGGCTACACCTTC. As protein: CASNNDRGKGYTF.

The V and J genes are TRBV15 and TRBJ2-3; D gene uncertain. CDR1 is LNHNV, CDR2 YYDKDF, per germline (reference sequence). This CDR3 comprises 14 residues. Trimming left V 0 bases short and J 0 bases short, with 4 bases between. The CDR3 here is CATSRDGSTDTQYF. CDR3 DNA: TGTGCCACCAGCAGAGACGGTAGCACAGATACGCAGTATTTT.

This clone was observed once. CDR3 in DNA: TGTGCCAGCAGTTACCGGGGGAATTCACCCCTCCACTTT. Translating it yields CASSYRGNSPLHF. V usage is TRBV6-5 and J usage is TRBJ1-6; D possibly corresponds to TRBD1 (5 bases). The CDR3 runs 13 residues. Germline V CDR1 and CDR2: MNHEY, SVGAGI. Trimming removed 2 bases from V and 7 bases from J, with 6 bases in between.

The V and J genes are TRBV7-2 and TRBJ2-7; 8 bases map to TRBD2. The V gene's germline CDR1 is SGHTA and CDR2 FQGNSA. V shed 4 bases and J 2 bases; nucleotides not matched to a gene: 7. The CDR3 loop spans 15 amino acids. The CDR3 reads CASSSSGGDPYEQYF. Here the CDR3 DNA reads TGTGCCAGCAGCTCAAGCGGGGGAGACCCCTACGAGCAGTACTTC.

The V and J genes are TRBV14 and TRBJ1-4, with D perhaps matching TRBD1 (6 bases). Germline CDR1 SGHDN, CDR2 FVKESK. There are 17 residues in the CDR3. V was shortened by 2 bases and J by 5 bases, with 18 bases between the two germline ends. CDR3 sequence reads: CASSQLGGPQGNEKLFF. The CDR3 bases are TGTGCCAGCAGCCAACTAGGGGGACCTCAGGGAAATGAAAAACTGTTTTTT.

CDR3 residues: CASSLGEGEAFF. In DNA, the CDR3 is TGTGCCAGCAGCCTCGGGGAGGGTGAAGCTTTCTTT. This chain links TRBV6-1 with TRBJ1-1; the D is unclear. The CDR3 contains 12 residues. V was shortened by 6 bases and J by 7 bases, with 12 bases between the two germline ends. Germline-derived CDR1 and CDR2 are MNHNS and SASEGT.

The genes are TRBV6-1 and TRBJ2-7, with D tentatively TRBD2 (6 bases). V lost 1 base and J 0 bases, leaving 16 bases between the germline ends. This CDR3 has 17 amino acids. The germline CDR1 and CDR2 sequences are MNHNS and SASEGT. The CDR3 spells CASSEVGRGSSSYEQYF. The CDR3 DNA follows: TGTGCCAGCAGTGAAGTCGGGCGGGGATCGAGCTCCTACGAGCAGTACTTC.

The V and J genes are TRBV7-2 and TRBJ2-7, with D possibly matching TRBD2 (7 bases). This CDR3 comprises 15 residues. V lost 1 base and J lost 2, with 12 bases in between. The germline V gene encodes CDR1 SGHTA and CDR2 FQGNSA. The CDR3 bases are TGTGCCAGCAGCTTAGAGGGGGGGGGACCCTACGAGCAGTACTTC. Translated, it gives CASSLEGGGPYEQYF.

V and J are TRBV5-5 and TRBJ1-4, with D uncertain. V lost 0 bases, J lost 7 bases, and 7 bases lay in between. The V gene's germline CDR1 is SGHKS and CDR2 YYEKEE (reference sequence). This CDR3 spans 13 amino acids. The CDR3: CASSLAGSEKLFF. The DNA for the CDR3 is TGTGCCAGCAGCTTGGCCGGGAGTGAAAAACTGTTTTTT.

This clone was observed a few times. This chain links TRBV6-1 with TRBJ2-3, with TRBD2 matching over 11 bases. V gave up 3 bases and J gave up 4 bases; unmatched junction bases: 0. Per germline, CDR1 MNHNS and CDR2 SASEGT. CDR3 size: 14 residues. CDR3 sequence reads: CASSDSGGADTQYF. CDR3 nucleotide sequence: TGTGCCAGCAGTGATAGCGGGGGGGCAGATACGCAGTATTTT.

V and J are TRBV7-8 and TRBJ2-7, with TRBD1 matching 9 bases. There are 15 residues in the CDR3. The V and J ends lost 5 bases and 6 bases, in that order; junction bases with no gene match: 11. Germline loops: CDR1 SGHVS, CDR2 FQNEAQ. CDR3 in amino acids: CASSTRDRVISEQYF. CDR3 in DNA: TGTGCCAGCAGCACACGGGACAGGGTTATTTCCGAGCAGTACTTC.